This TCR beta chain was sequenced during a study of OX40 agonist ivuxolimab in advanced cancers. Germline CDR1 reads SGHRS; CDR2 reads YFSETQ. The germline V and J ends were trimmed by 5 bases and 4 bases, with 19 bases remaining between them. This CDR3 has 15 amino acids. Sequencing used immunoSEQ multiplex PCR; TCRdb keeps in-frame clones, though not all of them. Here the sample spans more than 20,000 clones, 73% being singletons. The starting material was CD4+ or CD8+ T cells sorted from blood, obtained in a trial of the OX40 agonist ivuxolimab. The chain employs TRBV5-1 and TRBJ2-7; D unresolved. The sequence was obtained from an adult with an advanced solid tumor such as melanoma, head and neck, liver or kidney cancer. Here the CDR3 reads CASSFDLGVGYEQYF. Written as DNA, the CDR3 is TGCGCCAGCAGTTTTGACCTAGGTGTGGGTTACGAGCAGTACTTC.